This TCR beta chain was sequenced in a study of blood T cells in healthy people across ages. The overall study: T cells yielded about one barcoded beta molecule per two cells through template switching. Study-level results: Naive CD4+ cell counts and diversity both ran higher in long-lived than in aged donors. Lack of knowledge of donor CMV status possibly confounded expanded clonotype changes.

Sample-barcoded 5' priming and a J-beta primer mix drove a second PCR of about 7 to 11 cycles. TCRdb analysed the 5' RACE reads with MiXCR anew, one entry per CDR3 protein. The data show 380,000 or so distinct CDR3 sequences, with 45% to 65% seen just once and 45% to 60% held by the top ten. This clonotype was picked up a small number of times. What it recognizes is unknown. With 4 bases clipped from V and 3 bases from J, the junction kept 11 bases outside the gene matches. Germline V gene sequence: CDR1 SGHDT, CDR2 YYEEEE. This CDR3 region has 17 residues. Sequenced sample: blood. The genes are TRBV5-6 and TRBJ2-2, with 8 bases lining up with TRBD2. The clonotype originates from a man aged 55 to 70 in good health. In nucleotides, the CDR3 is TGTGCCAGCAGCCTCGCTAGAAGCGGGAGCGACACCGGGGAGCTGTTTTTT. Translating it yields CASSLARSGSDTGELFF.